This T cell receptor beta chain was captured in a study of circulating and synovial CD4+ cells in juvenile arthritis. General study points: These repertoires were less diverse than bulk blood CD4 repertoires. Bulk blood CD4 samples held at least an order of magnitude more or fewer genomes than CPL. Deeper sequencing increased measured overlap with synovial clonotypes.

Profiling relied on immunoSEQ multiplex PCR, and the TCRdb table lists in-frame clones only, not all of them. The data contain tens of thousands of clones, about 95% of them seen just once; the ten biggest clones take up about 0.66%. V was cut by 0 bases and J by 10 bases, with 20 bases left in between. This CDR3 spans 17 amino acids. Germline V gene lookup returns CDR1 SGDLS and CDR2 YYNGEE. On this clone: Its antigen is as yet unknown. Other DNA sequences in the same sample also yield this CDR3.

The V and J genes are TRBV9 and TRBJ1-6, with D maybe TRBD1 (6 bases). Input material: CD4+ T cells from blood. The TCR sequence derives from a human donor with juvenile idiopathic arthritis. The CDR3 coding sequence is TGTGCCAGCAGCGTAGATTCCCAGGGGATCGCCCGATCACCCCTCCACTTT. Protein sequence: CASSVDSQGIARSPLHF. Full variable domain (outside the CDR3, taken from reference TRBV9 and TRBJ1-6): DSGVTQTPKHLITATGQRVTLRCSPRSGDLSVYWYQQSLDQGLQFLIQYYNGEERAKGNILERFSAQQFPDLHSELNLSSLELGDSALYFCASSVDSQGIARSPLHFGNGTRLTVT.